This T cell receptor (beta chain) originates from a study of radiation and T cells in renal cell carcinoma. Sequencing was performed with immunoSEQ multiplex PCR; in TCRdb, only in-frame clones are kept and a portion is missing. The sample consists of approximately 110,000 clones, roughly 85% of them appearing once. The CDR3 length is 14 residues. The V gene lost 6 bases and the J gene lost 1 base, with 12 bases spanning the gap. As for time point: baseline pretreatment blood. Treatment specified: 15 Gy SBRT to primary tumor, nephrectomy 4 weeks later. This renal cell carcinoma was of the clear cell type.

The sequence was obtained from a woman aged 60-75 years with renal cell carcinoma. Sequences were derived from blood, sampled from a patient whose treatment included radiotherapy and nephrectomy. This chain links TRBV23-1 with TRBJ2-5, with a weak D call TRBD1 (6 bases). TRBV23-1 is an ORF, with its function uncertain. The CDR3, as DNA: TGCGCCAGCAGATCGACAGGAGTCCAAGAGACCCAGTACTTC. Protein product: CASRSTGVQETQYF.